Each of the 21 T cell receptor beta chains below was sequenced from the same sample in a study of cytomegalovirus exposure and HLA in healthy donors. The PCR ran on 60 Vbeta and 13 Jbeta primers. Libraries were prepared by immunoSEQ multiplex PCR; TCRdb keeps only in-frame clonotypes and omits some of them. The repertoire holds some 180,000 clones, with roughly 80% as singletons. Source material: PBMCs. The origin of the receptors is a girl between 10 and 17 years old in good health and CMV-seropositive.

The chain uses TRBV13 and TRBJ2-7; a possible D gene is TRBD1 (6 bases). The CDR3 covers 13 residues. The V end lost 5 bases, the J end lost 2 bases, and 10 bases lay between the germline ends. The V gene's germline CDR1 is PRHDT and CDR2 FYEKMQ (reference sequence). The CDR3 is CASSRQATYEQYF. In DNA form, the CDR3 reads TGTGCCAGCAGCCGACAGGCCACCTACGAGCAGTACTTC.

V and J are TRBV30 and TRBJ1-2; 10 nucleotides align to TRBD1. This CDR3 region has 15 residues. From germline, CDR1 is GTSNPN and CDR2 SVGIG (reference sequence). With V trimmed by 3 bases and J by 7 bases, 11 bases remained unmatched. The chain's CDR3 is CAWSLDDRGLGGYTF. The CDR3, as DNA: TGTGCCTGGAGCCTCGACGACAGGGGGCTCGGTGGCTACACCTTC.

The sample holds a few counts of this clone. The chain couples TRBV11-3 to TRBJ2-7, with D unresolved. Looked up from germline, CDR1 is SGHNT and CDR2 is YENEEA. V shed 1 base and J shed 0 bases, with 7 bases lying between them. The CDR3 covers 14 residues. The CDR3 reads CASSLGGSSYEQYF. Here the CDR3 DNA reads TGTGCCAGCAGCTTAGGCGGCAGCTCCTACGAGCAGTACTTC. Using reference TRBV11-3 and TRBJ2-7 for the parts outside the CDR3, the full variable domain is EAGVVQSPRYKIIEKKQPVAFWCNPISGHNTLYWYLQNLGQGPELLIRYENEEAVDDSQLPKDRFSAERLKGVDSTLKIQPAELGDSAVYLCASSLGGSSYEQYFGPGTRLTVT.

The chain uses TRBV6-6 and TRBJ1-2, with 8 bases aligning to TRBD1. Looked up from germline, CDR1 is MNHNY and CDR2 is SVGAGI (reference sequence). This CDR3 is 16 amino acids long. Trimming took 6 bases from V and 2 from J; bases not matched to a gene: 11. DNA for the CDR3: TGTGCCAGCAGCCGAAACGACAGGGGATGGAACTATGGCTACACCTTC. Translated, it gives CASSRNDRGWNYGYTF.

V and J are TRBV9 and TRBJ2-3; D is perhaps TRBD1 (6 bases). The CDR3 runs to 14 residues. Germline CDR1 reads SGDLS; CDR2 reads YYNGEE. The germline V and J ends were trimmed by 3 bases and 6 bases, with 14 bases remaining between them. This CDR3 reads CASSGRQVGDTQYF. The DNA of the CDR3 is TGTGCCAGCAGCGGACGACAGGTGGGGGATACGCAGTATTTT. The full variable domain, rest sourced from reference TRBV9 and TRBJ2-3, is DSGVTQTPKHLITATGQRVTLRCSPRSGDLSVYWYQQSLDQGLQFLIQYYNGEERAKGNILERFSAQQFPDLHSELNLSSLELGDSALYFCASSGRQVGDTQYFGPGTRLTVL.

This chain uses TRBV1 with TRBJ2-3; the DNA was not used to check the table's D call, TRBD2. TRBV1 is designated a pseudogene. The CDR3 contains 15 residues. Written as DNA, the CDR3 is TGCACCAGCAGCCAAGTCACTAGCGAAGGAGATACGCAGTATTTT. Translated, it gives CTSSQVTSEGDTQYF.

The CDR3 loop reads CASSLGSSGGTGELFF. In DNA form, the CDR3 reads TGCGCCAGCAGCTTGGGCTCTAGCGGAGGCACCGGGGAGCTGTTTTTT. The V call is TRBV5-1, the J call TRBJ2-2, with 7 bases matching TRBD2. This CDR3 spans 16 amino acids. The germline CDR1 and CDR2 sequences are SGHRS and YFSETQ. V was pared by 0 bases and J by 4 bases, with 6 bases of the junction left unmatched.

CDR3 loop: CASSSSYIDWEGTEAFF. The CDR3, as DNA: TGTGCCAGCAGCTCTAGTTACATTGACTGGGAGGGCACTGAAGCTTTCTTT. The V and J genes are TRBV5-4 and TRBJ1-1; D gene unclear. The V end was cut by 3 bases, the J end by 4 bases, with 22 bases between. This CDR3 is built from 17 residues. The germline V gene has CDR1 SGHNT and CDR2 YYREEE (reference sequence).

This chain connects TRBV19 to TRBJ1-5, with D perhaps matching TRBD1 (5 bases). The CDR3 length is 14 residues. Trimming stripped 3 bases from V and 6 bases from J, with 12 bases between. The germline gives CDR1 LNHDA, CDR2 SQIVND (reference sequence). The chain's CDR3 is CASSIIRVGQPQHF. In nucleotides, the CDR3 is TGTGCCAGTAGTATTATCAGGGTAGGTCAGCCCCAGCATTTT.

This chain connects TRBV5-1 to TRBJ2-3; 7 bases match TRBD1. This CDR3 is 16 amino acids long. Germline CDR1 reads SGHRS; CDR2 reads YFSETQ. J lost 2 bases, V lost 0 bases, and 6 bases had no gene match. CDR3 residues: CASSLGDSAFTDTQYF. The CDR3 coding sequence is TGCGCCAGCAGCTTGGGGGACAGCGCCTTCACAGATACGCAGTATTTT.

The V and J genes are TRBV7-3 and TRBJ1-1, with TRBD1 matching over 7 bases. The germline CDR1 and CDR2 sequences are SGHTA and FQGTGA. This CDR3 has 13 residues. V lost 1 base, J lost 9 bases, and 5 bases stayed unmatched. The DNA for the CDR3 is TGTGCCAGCAGCTTAAATAGGGGGCGCAAAGCTTTCTTT. Its translation is CASSLNRGRKAFF.

This chain joins TRBV4-1 and TRBJ2-7; D not resolved. Per the germline V gene, CDR1 is MGHRA and CDR2 is YSYEKL. V shed 1 base and J shed 0 bases, with 10 bases lying between them. The CDR3 has 15 residues. The CDR3 DNA sequence: TGCGCCAGCAGCCAAGGGGCACTGAGCTCCTACGAGCAGTACTTC. This gives the protein CASSQGALSSYEQYF.

The genes are TRBV5-6 and TRBJ2-1, with 10 bases identical to TRBD2. Germline CDR1 reads SGHDT; CDR2 reads YYEEEE. Trimming took 4 bases from V and 3 from J; bases not matched to a gene: 7. This CDR3 is 16 amino acids long. CDR3 residues: CASSALAGARYNEQFF. Written as DNA, the CDR3 is TGTGCCAGCAGCGCCCTAGCGGGAGCTCGCTACAATGAGCAGTTCTTC.

The chain uses TRBV5-4 and TRBJ1-2, with unresolved D. The CDR3 contains 15 residues. Germline loops: CDR1 SGHNT, CDR2 YYREEE (reference sequence). The V end was cut by 1 base, the J end by 4 bases, with 14 bases between. The DNA for the CDR3 is TGTGCCAGCAGCTTGCGTGAAGGAGAGCCCTATGGCTACACCTTC. It encodes CASSLREGEPYGYTF.

In regard to this clone: Other DNA sequences in this sample translate to the same CDR3. V and J are TRBV30 and TRBJ2-1, with D maybe TRBD2 (6 bases). V shed 0 bases and J shed 0 bases, with 12 bases lying between them. The CDR3 covers 16 residues. Germline values: CDR1 GTSNPN, CDR2 SVGIG (reference sequence). CDR3 amino acids: CAWSVRGLSSYNEQFF. Written as DNA, the CDR3 is TGTGCCTGGAGTGTCCGGGGGTTGAGCTCCTACAATGAGCAGTTCTTC.

As for this clone: The junction differs from germline at one of its ends, possibly a read error. The gene calls are TRBV30 and TRBJ2-2; a possible D gene is TRBD2 (5 bases). The CDR3 runs to 11 residues. Germline CDR1 reads GTSNPN; CDR2 reads SVGIG (reference sequence). The CDR3 loop reads CAWSVDGELFF. The CDR3 nucleotides read TGTGCCTGGAGTGTGGACGGGGAGCTGTTTTTC. The full variable domain, its missing parts supplied by reference TRBV30 and TRBJ2-2, is SQTIHQWPATLVQPVGSPLSLECTVEGTSNPNLYWYRQAAGRGLQLLFYSVGIGQISSEVPQNLSASRPQDRQFILSSKKLLLSDSGFYLCAWSVDGELFFGEGSRLTVL.

This clone came up once. The CDR3 protein is CAIRSGQETQYF. The CDR3 DNA reads as TGTGCCATTCGTAGCGGTCAAGAGACCCAGTACTTC. This chain joins TRBV10-3 and TRBJ2-5, with a tentative D call TRBD2 (6 bases). V lost 9 bases and J lost 2, with 10 bases in between. This CDR3 region has 12 residues. Germline V gives CDR1 ENHRY, CDR2 SYGVKD.

The chain has TRBV11-1 and TRBJ1-2, with D unresolved. Germline assignment: CDR1 SGHAT and CDR2 FQDESV (reference sequence). The CDR3 has 13 amino acids. The germline V and J ends were trimmed by 3 bases and 8 bases, with 13 bases remaining between them. CDR3 amino acids: CASSFRGGLGYTF. As DNA, the CDR3 is TGTGCCAGCAGCTTTCGAGGCGGCCTCGGCTACACCTTC.

This chain links TRBV5-1 with TRBJ2-3; no reliable D call. The CDR3 consists of 13 residues. Germline CDR1 is SGHRS and CDR2 is YFSETQ. Trimming took 0 bases from V and 4 from J, leaving 6 bases between them. The CDR3 spells CASSLGRADTQYF. The CDR3 DNA is TGCGCCAGCAGCTTGGGTCGGGCAGATACGCAGTATTTT.

The J gene is TRBJ2-7, the V gene TRBV5-1, with TRBD2 matching 8 bases. The V segment lost 0 bases and the J segment 3 bases; nucleotides outside the gene matches: 11. This CDR3 has 17 residues. Germline loops: CDR1 SGHRS, CDR2 YFSETQ. The CDR3, as DNA: TGCGCCAGCAGCTTGGGCTTAGCGGGGAACCGAAACTACGAGCAGTACTTC. Translating gives CASSLGLAGNRNYEQYF. Full variable domain (rest looked up from reference TRBV5-1 and TRBJ2-7): KAGVTQTPRYLIKTRGQQVTLSCSPISGHRSVSWYQQTPGQGLQFLFEYFSETQRNKGNFPGRFSGRQFSNSRSEMNVSTLELGDSALYLCASSLGLAGNRNYEQYFGPGTRLTVT.

This clone was observed a few times. The chain employs TRBV13 and TRBJ2-7; 14 bases match TRBD2. After removal of 5 bases from V and 5 bases from J, the junction contained 11 bases not matched to a gene. The CDR3 length is 17 residues. Germline V gene sequence: CDR1 PRHDT, CDR2 FYEKMQ (reference sequence). The CDR3 reads CASSLAGTSGSGHEQYF. The CDR3 nucleotides are TGTGCCAGCAGCCTCGCCGGGACTAGCGGGAGTGGCCACGAGCAGTACTTC.